This T cell receptor beta chain derives from a study of cytomegalovirus exposure and HLA in healthy donors. Study results and caveats: The study recorded about 160 TCR beta chains that were cytomegalovirus-associated. Of the V segments, some could not be distinguished, including TRBV6-2 and TRBV6-3, and were excluded.

PCR primers comprised 60 Vbeta and 13 Jbeta primers. Repertoires were generated with immunoSEQ multiplex PCR, while TCRdb's copy carries only in-frame clones and drops some. The sample includes more than 95,000 clones, over 65% seen only once; the top ten take around 3.7%. As to this clone: Its specificity is unknown.

The CDR3 consists of 13 residues. Trimming pared 1 base from V and 8 bases from J, leaving 11 bases between. Germline V gene data show CDR1 as LNHNV and CDR2 as YYDKDF (reference sequence). Sequencing was carried out using PBMCs. This receptor was identified in a man aged 25 to 40 in good health and CMV-seronegative. The genes are TRBV15 and TRBJ1-1; D is possibly TRBD1 (5 bases). The CDR3 here is CATSRGPDREAFF. The DNA of the CDR3 is TGTGCCACCAGCAGAGGCCCTGACAGAGAAGCTTTCTTT.